These 17 T cell receptor beta chains were sequenced from one sample in a study of cytomegalovirus exposure and HLA in healthy donors. The study ran its PCR with 60 Vbeta and 13 Jbeta primers. Repertoires were generated with immunoSEQ multiplex PCR, while TCRdb's copy carries only in-frame clones and drops some. Of roughly 150,000 clones in the sample, approximately 71% were seen once. What was sequenced was PBMCs. Receptor source: a man in his late teens or twenties in good health and CMV-seropositive.

The chain links TRBV4-1 to TRBJ2-5; D call uncertain. The DNA end lines up better with TRBJ2-7; the J call may be wrong. Germline V gene lookup returns CDR1 MGHRA and CDR2 YSYEKL. There are 14 residues in the CDR3. The CDR3 loop is CASSQNTVSYEQYF. The CDR3 DNA is TGCGCCAGCAGCCAAAATACTGTCTCCTACGAGCAGTACTTC.

J is TRBJ2-7 and V is TRBV6-1; 9 nucleotides agree with TRBD1. The V and J ends lost 8 bases and 0 bases, in that order; junction bases with no gene match: 8. The CDR3 spans 15 residues. CDR1 and CDR2 from the germline V gene are MNHNS and SASEGT. The CDR3 here is CASGQGRIGSYEQYF. DNA of the CDR3: TGTGCCAGCGGACAGGGGAGGATTGGCTCCTACGAGCAGTACTTC.

V gene TRBV19 combines with J gene TRBJ1-1, with D perhaps TRBD1 (5 bases). The CDR3 sequence is 15 residues long. V was clipped by 4 bases and J by 4 bases, with 16 bases between them. Looked up from germline, CDR1 is LNHDA and CDR2 is SQIVND (reference sequence). DNA of the CDR3: TGTGCCAGTAGTACTCCGGGACGGAGGGTCACTGAAGCTTTCTTT. It codes for CASSTPGRRVTEAFF.

In DNA form, the CDR3 reads TGCGCCAGCAGTCGCACAGACAAAAACATTCAGTACTTC. Translation gives CASSRTDKNIQYF. The rearrangement uses TRBV23-1 and TRBJ2-4; no reliable D call. TRBV23-1 is an ORF, and what it does is uncertain. Trimming shortened V by 4 bases and J by 3 bases, and 7 bases separated the two germline ends. CDR3 length equals 13 residues.

The table lists this clone with a few counts. At one end, the junction sequence differs from germline, possibly due to a read error. CDR3 protein: CSSSLGWGLAGNNEQFF. In DNA form, the CDR3 reads TGTTCCAGCAGCTTAGGGTGGGGTCTAGCGGGAAACAATGAGCAGTTCTTC. The gene calls are TRBV7-9 and TRBJ2-1, with TRBD2 matching over 9 bases. Germline assignment: CDR1 SEHNR and CDR2 FQNEAQ (reference sequence). The CDR3 sequence is 17 residues long.

The chain joins TRBV7-9 to TRBJ2-2; 7 bases line up with TRBD1. Losses at the gene ends were 5 bases for V and 7 bases for J; bases not matched to a gene: 13. The CDR3 is made up of 16 amino acids. Per germline, CDR1 SEHNR and CDR2 FQNEAQ (reference sequence). CDR3 sequence (DNA): TGTGCCAGCAGCCCGCCGGGGACAGCCAGAGTCGGGGAGCTGTTTTTT. Amino acids: CASSPPGTARVGELFF. The full variable domain, rest sourced from reference TRBV7-9 and TRBJ2-2, is DTGVSQNPRHKITKRGQNVTFRCDPISEHNRLYWYRQTLGQGPEFLTYFQNEAQLEKSRLLSDRFSAERPKGSFSTLEIQRTEQGDSAMYLCASSPPGTARVGELFFGEGSRLTVL.

The CDR3 DNA follows: TGTGCCAGCACCTCCGTGTGGCACACCGGGGAGCTGTTTTTT. The encoded protein is CASTSVWHTGELFF. V is TRBV5-4 and J is TRBJ2-2; D is unclear. Germline assignment: CDR1 SGHNT and CDR2 YYREEE (reference sequence). The length of the CDR3 is 14 residues. The V end was cut by 6 bases, the J end by 3 bases, with 12 bases between.

The chain has TRBV7-6 and TRBJ2-3; D gene unclear. CDR3 size: 14 residues. Trimming took off 0 bases at V and 2 bases at J, with 6 bases between the two ends. CDR1 SGHVS and CDR2 FNYEAQ come from the germline V gene. The CDR3 region is CASSLAELTDTQYF. CDR3 in DNA: TGTGCCAGCAGCTTAGCGGAGCTCACAGATACGCAGTATTTT.

CDR3 sequence: CASSETLSDAPTTGELFF. Written as DNA, the CDR3 is TGTGCCAGCAGTGAAACTCTGAGCGACGCGCCCACTACCGGGGAGCTGTTTTTT. The rearrangement uses TRBV2 and TRBJ2-2; D gene unclear. Germline-derived CDR1 and CDR2 are SNHLY and FYNNEI. There are 18 residues in the CDR3. Trimming pared 2 bases from V and 5 bases from J, leaving 21 bases between.

J is TRBJ2-5 and V is TRBV7-2; 10 bases align to TRBD2. J gave up 5 bases and V 4 bases, and 7 bases lay outside the gene matches. The germline gives CDR1 SGHTA, CDR2 FQGNSA. This CDR3 is built from 15 residues. The chain's CDR3 is CASSSGTSVGETQYF. The CDR3 region has the DNA TGTGCCAGCAGCTCCGGGACTAGCGTTGGGGAGACCCAGTACTTC.

This chain joins TRBV27 and TRBJ2-1, with D maybe TRBD2 (6 bases). V gave up 2 bases and J gave up 0 bases, with 20 bases separating them. Germline assignment: CDR1 MNHEY and CDR2 SMNVEV (reference sequence). CDR3 length: 19 residues. CDR3 amino acids: CASSLKPAGHRSSYNEQFF. CDR3 coding DNA: TGTGCCAGCAGTTTAAAGCCAGCGGGCCACCGGAGCTCCTACAATGAGCAGTTCTTC.

The chain joins TRBV5-4 to TRBJ2-1; 11 nucleotides align to TRBD2. Germline V gene lookup returns CDR1 SGHNT and CDR2 YYREEE (reference sequence). There are 15 residues in the CDR3. Trimming at V came to 2 bases and at J to 10 bases, leaving 8 bases not matched to a gene. CDR3 sequence reads: CASSFSGRALVEQFF. CDR3 DNA sequence: TGTGCCAGCAGCTTTAGCGGGAGGGCCCTTGTAGAGCAGTTCTTC.

This clone was counted between two and nine times. V is TRBV4-2 and J is TRBJ1-5; TRBD1 matches 9 bases. The trim removed 3 bases at V and 7 bases at J, leaving 10 bases unmatched. Germline V gene sequence: CDR1 LGHNA, CDR2 YNFKEQ. This CDR3 is 16 amino acids long. The CDR3, as DNA: TGTGCCAGCAGCCAGGCCGGGACAGGGAGCTTACAGCCCCAGCATTTT. Its translation is CASSQAGTGSLQPQHF.

This chain uses TRBV15 with TRBJ2-2; TRBD2 matches at 9 bases. Per germline, CDR1 LNHNV and CDR2 YYDKDF (reference sequence). The trim removed 5 bases at V and 7 bases at J, leaving 20 bases unmatched. CDR3 length equals 19 residues. The chain's CDR3 is CATSLPLQEREEDGGELFF. DNA for the CDR3: TGTGCCACCAGCCTACCCCTACAGGAGCGGGAGGAGGATGGCGGGGAGCTGTTTTTT.

This chain uses TRBV27 with TRBJ2-7, with a possible D match to TRBD1 (6 bases). Trimming left V 6 bases short and J 4 bases short, with 19 bases between. CDR1 and CDR2 (germline): MNHEY, SMNVEV (reference sequence). CDR3 length equals 15 residues. CDR3 sequence (DNA): TGTGCCAGCAGCTTGGACAGCTCGACCTCGTACGAGCAGTACTTC. Protein: CASSLDSSTSYEQYF.

V gene TRBV29-1 combines with J gene TRBJ2-5; 9 bases fit TRBD2. The CDR3 spans 14 residues. J gave up 4 bases and V 6 bases, and 9 bases lay outside the gene matches. CDR1 is SQVTM, CDR2 ANQGSEA, per germline. Here the CDR3 reads CSVRIAGVGETQYF. The CDR3 DNA is TGCAGCGTCCGGATAGCGGGAGTGGGAGAGACCCAGTACTTC.

This clone occurred a few times. The CDR3 bases are TGTGCCTGGAGTGATTTTGTTAGCCGATCTGAAGCTTTCTTT. Its protein is CAWSDFVSRSEAFF. The chain uses TRBV30 and TRBJ1-1; D call uncertain. The germline CDR1 and CDR2 sequences are GTSNPN and SVGIG (reference sequence). V lost 1 base, J lost 6 bases, and 15 bases lay in between. The CDR3 has 14 residues. The whole variable domain, filled in from reference TRBV30 and TRBJ1-1, reads SQTIHQWPATLVQPVGSPLSLECTVEGTSNPNLYWYRQAAGRGLQLLFYSVGIGQISSEVPQNLSASRPQDRQFILSSKKLLLSDSGFYLCAWSDFVSRSEAFFGQGTRLTVV.